This T cell receptor beta chain was found in a study of blood T cell repertoires in COVID-19. Profiling relied on immunoSEQ multiplex PCR, and the TCRdb table lists in-frame clones only, not all of them. The data hold about 45,000 clones, with 80% to 90% observed a single time. The CDR3 contains 16 residues. From germline, CDR1 is SGHTA and CDR2 FQGNSA. The V gene end was trimmed by 2 bases and the J gene end by 5 bases; junction bases not matched to a gene: 7. This chain uses TRBV7-2 with TRBJ2-5; the match to TRBD2 covers 11 bases. The source is a human donor in a cohort sampled during active COVID-19. Sequencing used peripheral blood. The CDR3 sequence is CASSLLLAGARETQYF. Written as DNA, the CDR3 is TGTGCCAGCAGCTTATTACTAGCGGGAGCGAGGGAGACCCAGTACTTC. Drawing the rest from reference TRBV7-2 and TRBJ2-5, the complete variable domain is GAGVSQSPSNKVTEKGKDVELRCDPISGHTALYWYRQSLGQGLEFLIYFQGNSAPDKSGLPSDRFSAERTGGSVSTLTIQRTQQEDSAVYLCASSLLLAGARETQYFGPGTRLLVL.